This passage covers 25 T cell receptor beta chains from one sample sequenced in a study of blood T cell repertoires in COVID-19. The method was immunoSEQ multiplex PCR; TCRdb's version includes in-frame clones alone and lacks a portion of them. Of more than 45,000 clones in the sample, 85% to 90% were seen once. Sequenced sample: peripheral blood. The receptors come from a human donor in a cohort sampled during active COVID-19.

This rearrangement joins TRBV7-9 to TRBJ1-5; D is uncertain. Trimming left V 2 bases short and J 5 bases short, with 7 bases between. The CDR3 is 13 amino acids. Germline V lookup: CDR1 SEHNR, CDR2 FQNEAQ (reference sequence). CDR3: CASSLTTDQPQHF. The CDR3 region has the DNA TGTGCCAGCAGCTTAACCACAGATCAGCCCCAGCATTTT.

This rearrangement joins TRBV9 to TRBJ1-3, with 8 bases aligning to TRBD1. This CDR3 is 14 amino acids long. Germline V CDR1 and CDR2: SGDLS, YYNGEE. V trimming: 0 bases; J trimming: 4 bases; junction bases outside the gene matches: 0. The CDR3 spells CASSVAGGGNTIYF. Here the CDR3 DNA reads TGTGCCAGCAGCGTAGCAGGGGGCGGAAACACCATATATTTT.

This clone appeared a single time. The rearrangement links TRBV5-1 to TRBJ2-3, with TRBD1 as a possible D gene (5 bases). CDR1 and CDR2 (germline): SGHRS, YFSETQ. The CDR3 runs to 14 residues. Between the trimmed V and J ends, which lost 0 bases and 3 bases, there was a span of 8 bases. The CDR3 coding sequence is TGCGCCAGCAGCTTGGGCGACAGTACAGATACGCAGTATTTT. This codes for CASSLGDSTDTQYF.

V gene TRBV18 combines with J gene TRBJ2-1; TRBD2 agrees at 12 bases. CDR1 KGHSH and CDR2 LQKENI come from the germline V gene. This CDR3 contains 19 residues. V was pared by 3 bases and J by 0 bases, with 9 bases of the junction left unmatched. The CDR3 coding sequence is TGTGCCAGCTCACCGTCAGCTAGCGGGGGGGTAGTCTCCTACAATGAGCAGTTCTTC. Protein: CASSPSASGGVVSYNEQFF.

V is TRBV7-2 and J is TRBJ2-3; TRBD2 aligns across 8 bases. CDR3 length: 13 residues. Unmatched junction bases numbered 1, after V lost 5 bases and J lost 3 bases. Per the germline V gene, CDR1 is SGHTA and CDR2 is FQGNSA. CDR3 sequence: CASSASGTDTQYF. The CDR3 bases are TGTGCCAGCAGCGCTAGCGGGACAGATACGCAGTATTTT.

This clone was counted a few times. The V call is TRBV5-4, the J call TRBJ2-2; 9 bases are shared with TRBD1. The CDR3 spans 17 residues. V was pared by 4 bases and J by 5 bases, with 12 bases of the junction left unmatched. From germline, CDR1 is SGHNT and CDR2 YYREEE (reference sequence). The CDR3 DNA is TGTGCCAGCAGCGCGTTCCCCGGGACAGGGACGACCGGGGAGCTGTTTTTT. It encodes CASSAFPGTGTTGELFF.

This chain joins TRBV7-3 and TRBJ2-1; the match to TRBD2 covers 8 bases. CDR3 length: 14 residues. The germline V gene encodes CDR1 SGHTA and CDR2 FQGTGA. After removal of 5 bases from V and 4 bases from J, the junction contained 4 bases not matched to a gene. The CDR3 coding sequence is TGTGCCAGCAGCCCAAGCGGGGGTTACAATGAGCAGTTCTTC. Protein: CASSPSGGYNEQFF. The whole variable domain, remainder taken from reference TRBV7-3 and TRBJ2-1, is GAGVSQTPSNKVTEKGKYVELRCDPISGHTALYWYRQSLGQGPEFLIYFQGTGAADDSGLPNDRFFAVRPEGSVSTLKIQRTERGDSAVYLCASSPSGGYNEQFFGPGTRLTVL.

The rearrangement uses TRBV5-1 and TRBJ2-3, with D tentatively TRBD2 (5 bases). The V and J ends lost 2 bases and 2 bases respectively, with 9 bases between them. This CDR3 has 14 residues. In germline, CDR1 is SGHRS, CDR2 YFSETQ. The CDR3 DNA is TGCGCCAGCAGCTTTGAGCGGACCACAGATACGCAGTATTTT. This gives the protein CASSFERTTDTQYF. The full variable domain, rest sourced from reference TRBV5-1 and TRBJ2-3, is KAGVTQTPRYLIKTRGQQVTLSCSPISGHRSVSWYQQTPGQGLQFLFEYFSETQRNKGNFPGRFSGRQFSNSRSEMNVSTLELGDSALYLCASSFERTTDTQYFGPGTRLTVL.

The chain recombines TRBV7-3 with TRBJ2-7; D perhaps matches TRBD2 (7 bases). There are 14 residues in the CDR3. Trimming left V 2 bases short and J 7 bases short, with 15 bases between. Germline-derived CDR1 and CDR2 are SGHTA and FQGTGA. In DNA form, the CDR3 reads TGTGCCAGCAGCTTAGGCGGGGGCCAGGAAGAGCAGTACTTC. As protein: CASSLGGGQEEQYF.

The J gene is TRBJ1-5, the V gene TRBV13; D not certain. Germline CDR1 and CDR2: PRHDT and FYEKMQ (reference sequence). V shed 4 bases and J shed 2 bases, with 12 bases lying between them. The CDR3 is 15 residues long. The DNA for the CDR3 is TGTGCCAGCAGCTCCAAGCGGAGCGGCAATCAGCCCCAGCATTTT. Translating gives CASSSKRSGNQPQHF.

The CDR3, as DNA: TGTGCCTGGCGGAGAAACACTGAAGCTTTCTTT. It yields the protein CAWRRNTEAFF. The chain has TRBV30 and TRBJ1-1; D remains unclear. CDR3 size: 11 residues. Trimming removed 5 bases from V and 2 bases from J, with 6 bases in between. In germline, CDR1 is GTSNPN, CDR2 SVGIG (reference sequence).

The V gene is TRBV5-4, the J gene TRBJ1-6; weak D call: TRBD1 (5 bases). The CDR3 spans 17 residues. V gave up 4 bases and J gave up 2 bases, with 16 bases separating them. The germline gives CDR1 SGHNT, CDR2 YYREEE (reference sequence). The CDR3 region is CASSPSTGGTYNSPLHF. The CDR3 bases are TGTGCCAGCAGCCCGTCGACGGGGGGAACCTATAATTCACCCCTCCACTTT.

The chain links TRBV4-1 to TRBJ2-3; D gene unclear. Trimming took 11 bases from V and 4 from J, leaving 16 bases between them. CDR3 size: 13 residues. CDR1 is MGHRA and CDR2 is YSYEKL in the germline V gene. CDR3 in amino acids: CASQAPASDTQYF. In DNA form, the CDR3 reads TGCGCCTCCCAGGCCCCGGCATCAGATACGCAGTATTTT.

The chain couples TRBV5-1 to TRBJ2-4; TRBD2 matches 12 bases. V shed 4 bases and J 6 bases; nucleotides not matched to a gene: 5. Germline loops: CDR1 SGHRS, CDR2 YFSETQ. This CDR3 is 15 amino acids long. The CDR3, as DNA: TGCGCCAGCAGCCCGACTAGCGGGAGAGGAAACATTCAGTACTTC. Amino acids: CASSPTSGRGNIQYF.

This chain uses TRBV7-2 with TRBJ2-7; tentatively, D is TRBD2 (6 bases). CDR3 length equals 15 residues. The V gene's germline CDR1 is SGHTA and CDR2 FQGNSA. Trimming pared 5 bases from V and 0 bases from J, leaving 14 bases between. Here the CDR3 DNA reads TGTGCCAGCAGCCTCGGATTAGCGGACTCCTACGAGCAGTACGTC. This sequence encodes CASSLGLADSYEQYV.

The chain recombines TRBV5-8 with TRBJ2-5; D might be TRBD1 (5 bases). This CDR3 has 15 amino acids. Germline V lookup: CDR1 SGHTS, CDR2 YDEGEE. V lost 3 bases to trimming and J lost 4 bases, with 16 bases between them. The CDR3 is CASSSHSGLRETQYF. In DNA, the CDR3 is TGTGCCAGCAGCTCCCATTCAGGGTTGAGAGAGACCCAGTACTTC.

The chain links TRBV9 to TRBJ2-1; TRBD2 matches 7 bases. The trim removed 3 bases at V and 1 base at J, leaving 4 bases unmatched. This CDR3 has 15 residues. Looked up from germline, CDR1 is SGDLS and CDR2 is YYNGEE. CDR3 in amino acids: CASSAREKSYNEQFF. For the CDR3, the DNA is TGTGCCAGCAGCGCGCGGGAGAAGTCCTACAATGAGCAGTTCTTC.

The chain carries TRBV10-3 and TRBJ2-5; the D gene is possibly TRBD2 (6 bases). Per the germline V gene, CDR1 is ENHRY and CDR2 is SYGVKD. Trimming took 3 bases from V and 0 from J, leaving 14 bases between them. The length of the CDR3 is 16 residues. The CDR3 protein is CAISDWDWSYQETQYF. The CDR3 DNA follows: TGTGCCATCAGTGACTGGGACTGGTCGTACCAAGAGACCCAGTACTTC.

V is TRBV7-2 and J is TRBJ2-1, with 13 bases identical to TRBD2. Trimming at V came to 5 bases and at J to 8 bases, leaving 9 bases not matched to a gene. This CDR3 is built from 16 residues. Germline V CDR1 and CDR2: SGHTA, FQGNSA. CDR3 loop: CASSLRTSGSGDEQFF. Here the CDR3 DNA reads TGTGCCAGCAGCCTGAGGACTAGCGGGAGCGGGGATGAGCAGTTCTTC. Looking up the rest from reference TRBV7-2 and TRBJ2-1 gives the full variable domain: GAGVSQSPSNKVTEKGKDVELRCDPISGHTALYWYRQSLGQGLEFLIYFQGNSAPDKSGLPSDRFSAERTGGSVSTLTIQRTQQEDSAVYLCASSLRTSGSGDEQFFGPGTRLTVL.

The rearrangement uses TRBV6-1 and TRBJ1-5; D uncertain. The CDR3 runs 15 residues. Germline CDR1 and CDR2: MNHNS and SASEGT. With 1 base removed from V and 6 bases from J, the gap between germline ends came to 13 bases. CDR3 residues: CASSEGQRDSQPQHF. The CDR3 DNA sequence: TGTGCCAGCAGTGAAGGTCAACGGGATAGTCAGCCCCAGCATTTT.

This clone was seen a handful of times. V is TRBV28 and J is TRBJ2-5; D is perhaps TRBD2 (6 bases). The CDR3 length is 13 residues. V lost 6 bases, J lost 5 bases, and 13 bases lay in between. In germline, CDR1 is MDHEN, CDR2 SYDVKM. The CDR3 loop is CASRPGGRETQYF. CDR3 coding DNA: TGTGCCAGCAGACCCGGGGGACGGGAGACCCAGTACTTC.

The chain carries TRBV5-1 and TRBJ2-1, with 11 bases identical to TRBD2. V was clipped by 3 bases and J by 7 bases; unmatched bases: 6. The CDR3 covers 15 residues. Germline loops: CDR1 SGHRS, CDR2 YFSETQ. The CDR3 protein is CASSSTSGSGNEQFF. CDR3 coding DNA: TGCGCCAGCAGCTCAACTAGCGGGAGTGGTAATGAGCAGTTCTTC.

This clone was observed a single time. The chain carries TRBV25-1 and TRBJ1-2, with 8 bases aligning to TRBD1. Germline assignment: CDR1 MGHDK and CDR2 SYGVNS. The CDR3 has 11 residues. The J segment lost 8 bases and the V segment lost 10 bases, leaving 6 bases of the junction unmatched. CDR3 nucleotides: TGTGCCATCCCCAGGGGGCTGGGCTACACCTTC. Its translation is CAIPRGLGYTF.

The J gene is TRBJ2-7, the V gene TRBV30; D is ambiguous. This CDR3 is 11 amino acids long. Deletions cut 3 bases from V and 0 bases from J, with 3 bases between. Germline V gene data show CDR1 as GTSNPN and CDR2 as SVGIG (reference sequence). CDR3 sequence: CAWSLSYEQYF. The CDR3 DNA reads TGTGCCTGGAGCCTCTCCTACGAGCAGTACTTC.

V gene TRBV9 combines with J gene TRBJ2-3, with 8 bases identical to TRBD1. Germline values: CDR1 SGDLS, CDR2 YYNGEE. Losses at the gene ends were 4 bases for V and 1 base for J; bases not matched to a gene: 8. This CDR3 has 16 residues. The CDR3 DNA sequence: TGTGCCAGCAGCCCTAGCCCGGGACAGGGCACAGATACGCAGTATTTT. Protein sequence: CASSPSPGQGTDTQYF.